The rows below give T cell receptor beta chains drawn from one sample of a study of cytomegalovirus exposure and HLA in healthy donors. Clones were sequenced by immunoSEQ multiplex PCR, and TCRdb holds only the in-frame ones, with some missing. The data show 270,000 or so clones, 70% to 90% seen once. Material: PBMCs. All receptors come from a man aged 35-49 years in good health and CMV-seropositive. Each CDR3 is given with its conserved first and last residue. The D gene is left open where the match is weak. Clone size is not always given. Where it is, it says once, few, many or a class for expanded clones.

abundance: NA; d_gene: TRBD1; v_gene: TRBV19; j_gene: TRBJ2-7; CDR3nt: TGTGCCAGTAGTATGACAGGGGGGGCCTACGAGCAGTACTTC; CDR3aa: CASSMTGGAYEQYF
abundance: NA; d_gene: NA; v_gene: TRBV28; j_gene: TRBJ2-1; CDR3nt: TGTGCCAGCAGTTTAGGCAGGTACAATGAGCAGTTCTTC; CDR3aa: CASSLGRYNEQFF
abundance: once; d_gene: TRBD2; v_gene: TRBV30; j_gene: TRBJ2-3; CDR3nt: TGTGCCTGGAGTGTGGGCGGGAGGGCTGCAGATACGCAGTATTTT; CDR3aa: CAWSVGGRAADTQYF
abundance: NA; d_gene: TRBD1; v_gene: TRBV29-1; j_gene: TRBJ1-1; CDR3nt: TGCAGCGTTGAGGGCCAGGGGGGCACTGAAGCTTTCTTT; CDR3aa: CSVEGQGGTEAFF
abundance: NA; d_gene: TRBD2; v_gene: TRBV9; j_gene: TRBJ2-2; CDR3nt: TGTGCCAGCAGCGTAACTAGCGGGAGAAACACCGGGGAGCTGTTTTTT; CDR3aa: CASSVTSGRNTGELFF
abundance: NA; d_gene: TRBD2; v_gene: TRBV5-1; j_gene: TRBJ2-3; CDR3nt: TGCGCCAGCAGCCCTCCGGGACTAGCGGGAGCCACAGATACGCAGTATTTT; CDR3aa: CASSPPGLAGATDTQYF
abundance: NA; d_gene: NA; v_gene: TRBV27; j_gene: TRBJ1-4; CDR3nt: TGTGCCAGCAGTCCCCTCGAGAACAGATATAATGAAAAACTGTTTTTT; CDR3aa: CASSPLENRYNEKLFF
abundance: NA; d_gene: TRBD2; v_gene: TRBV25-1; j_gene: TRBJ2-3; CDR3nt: TGTGCCAGCAGTGATCCCCTAGCGGGAGAGGGTCCAGATACGCAGTATTTT; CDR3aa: CASSDPLAGEGPDTQYF
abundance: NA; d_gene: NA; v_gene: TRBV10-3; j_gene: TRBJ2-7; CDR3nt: TGTGCCATCAGTGATAGCTACGAGCAGTACTTC; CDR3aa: CAISDSYEQYF
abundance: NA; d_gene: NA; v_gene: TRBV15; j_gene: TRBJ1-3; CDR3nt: TGTGCCACCAGCAGAGGCCCAGGGGAAGAAAACACCATATATTTT; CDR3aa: CATSRGPGEENTIYF
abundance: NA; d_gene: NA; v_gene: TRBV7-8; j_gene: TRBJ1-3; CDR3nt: TGTGCCAGCAGCTTAGCGGATCTTGTAGACAGCTCTGGAAACACCATATATTTT; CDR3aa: CASSLADLVDSSGNTIYF
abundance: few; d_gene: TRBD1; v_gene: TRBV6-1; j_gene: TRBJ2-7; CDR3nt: TGTGCCAGCGGGTGGGCAGGGGGCCCCTACGAGCAGTACTTC; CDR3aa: CASGWAGGPYEQYF